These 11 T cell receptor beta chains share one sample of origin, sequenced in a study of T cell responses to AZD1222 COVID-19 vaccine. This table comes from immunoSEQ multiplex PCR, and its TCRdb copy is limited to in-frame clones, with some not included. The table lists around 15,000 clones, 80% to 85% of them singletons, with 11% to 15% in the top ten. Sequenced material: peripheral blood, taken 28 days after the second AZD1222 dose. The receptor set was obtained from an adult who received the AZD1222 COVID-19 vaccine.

The CDR3, as DNA: TGTGCCAACCCCGGGACAGTCCGATCGACTGAAGCTTTCTTT. Protein sequence: CANPGTVRSTEAFF. The rearrangement uses TRBV6-4 and TRBJ1-1; TRBD1 matches at 7 bases. Germline V CDR1 and CDR2: MRHNA, SNTAGT. Trimming cost V 10 bases and J 5 bases; bases outside gene matches: 13. This CDR3 comprises 14 residues.

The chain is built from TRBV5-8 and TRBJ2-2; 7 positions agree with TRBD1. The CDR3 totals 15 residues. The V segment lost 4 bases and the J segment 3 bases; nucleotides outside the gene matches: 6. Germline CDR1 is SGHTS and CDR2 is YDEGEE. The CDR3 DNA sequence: TGTGCCAGCAGCACACAGGGGCTGGACACCGGGGAGCTGTTTTTT. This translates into CASSTQGLDTGELFF.

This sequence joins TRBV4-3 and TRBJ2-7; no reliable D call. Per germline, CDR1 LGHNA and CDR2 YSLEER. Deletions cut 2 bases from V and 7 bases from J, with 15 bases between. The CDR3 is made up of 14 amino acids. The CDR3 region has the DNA TGCGCCAGCAGCCAATGGACCCTCCAGGATGAGCAGTACTTC. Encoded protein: CASSQWTLQDEQYF.

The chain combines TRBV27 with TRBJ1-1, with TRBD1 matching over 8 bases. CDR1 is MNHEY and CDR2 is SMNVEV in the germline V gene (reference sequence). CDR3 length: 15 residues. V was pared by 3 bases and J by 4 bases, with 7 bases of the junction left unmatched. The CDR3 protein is CASSLTPDRGTEAFF. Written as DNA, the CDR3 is TGTGCCAGCAGTTTGACTCCCGACAGGGGCACTGAAGCTTTCTTT.

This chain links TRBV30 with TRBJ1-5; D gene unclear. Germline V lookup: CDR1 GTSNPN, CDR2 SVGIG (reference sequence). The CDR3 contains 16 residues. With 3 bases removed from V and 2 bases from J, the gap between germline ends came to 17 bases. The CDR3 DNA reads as TGTGCCTGGAGCGCCCACTTTGAGCGCGGCAATCAGCCCCAGCATTTT. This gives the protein CAWSAHFERGNQPQHF.

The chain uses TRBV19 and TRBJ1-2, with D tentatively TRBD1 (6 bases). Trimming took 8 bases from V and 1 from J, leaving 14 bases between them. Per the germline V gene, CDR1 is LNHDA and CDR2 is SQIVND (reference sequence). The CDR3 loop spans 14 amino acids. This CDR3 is CASGLLDSNYGYTF. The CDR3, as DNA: TGTGCCAGTGGACTCTTGGACAGTAACTATGGCTACACCTTC.

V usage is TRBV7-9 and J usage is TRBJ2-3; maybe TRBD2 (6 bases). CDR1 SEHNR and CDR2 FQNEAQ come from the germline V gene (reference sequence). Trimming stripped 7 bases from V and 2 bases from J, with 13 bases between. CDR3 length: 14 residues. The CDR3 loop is CASTPTDYTDTQYF. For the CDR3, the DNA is TGTGCCAGCACCCCGACGGACTACACAGATACGCAGTATTTT.

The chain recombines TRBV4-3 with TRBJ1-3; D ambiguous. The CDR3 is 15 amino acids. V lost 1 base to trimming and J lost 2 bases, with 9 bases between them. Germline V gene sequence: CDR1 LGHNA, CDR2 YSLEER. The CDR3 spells CASSQGVGAGNTIYF. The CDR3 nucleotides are TGCGCCAGCAGCCAAGGGGTCGGGGCTGGAAACACCATATATTTT.

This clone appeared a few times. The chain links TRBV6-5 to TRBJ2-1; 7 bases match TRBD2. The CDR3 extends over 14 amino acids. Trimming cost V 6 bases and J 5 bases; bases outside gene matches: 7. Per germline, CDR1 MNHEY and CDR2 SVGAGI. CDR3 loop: CASRMGLPDNEQFF. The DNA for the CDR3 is TGTGCCAGCAGAATGGGACTACCTGACAATGAGCAGTTCTTC.

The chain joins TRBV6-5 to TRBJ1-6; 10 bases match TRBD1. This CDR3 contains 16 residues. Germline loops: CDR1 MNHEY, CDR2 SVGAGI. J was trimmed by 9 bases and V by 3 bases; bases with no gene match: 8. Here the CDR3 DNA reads TGTGCCAGCAGTTATCGGGAGACAGGGGGCGCTTCACCCCTCCACTTT. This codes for CASSYRETGGASPLHF.

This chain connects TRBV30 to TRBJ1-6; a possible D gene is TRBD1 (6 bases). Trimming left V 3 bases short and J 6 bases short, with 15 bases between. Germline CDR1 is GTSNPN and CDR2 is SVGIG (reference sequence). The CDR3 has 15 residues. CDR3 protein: CAWSPGAGPNSPLHF. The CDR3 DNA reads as TGTGCCTGGAGCCCGGGGGCCGGACCTAATTCACCCCTCCACTTT.